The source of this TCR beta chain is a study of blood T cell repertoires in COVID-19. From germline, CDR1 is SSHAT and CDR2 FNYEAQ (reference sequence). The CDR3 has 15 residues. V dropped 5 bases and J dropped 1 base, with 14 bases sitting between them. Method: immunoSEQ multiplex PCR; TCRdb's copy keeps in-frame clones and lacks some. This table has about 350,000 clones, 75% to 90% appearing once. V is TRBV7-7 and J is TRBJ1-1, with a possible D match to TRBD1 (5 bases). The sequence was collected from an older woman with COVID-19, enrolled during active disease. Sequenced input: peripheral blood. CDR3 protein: CASSPFAGGNTEAFF. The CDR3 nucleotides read TGTGCCAGCAGCCCATTTGCGGGGGGGAACACTGAAGCTTTCTTT.